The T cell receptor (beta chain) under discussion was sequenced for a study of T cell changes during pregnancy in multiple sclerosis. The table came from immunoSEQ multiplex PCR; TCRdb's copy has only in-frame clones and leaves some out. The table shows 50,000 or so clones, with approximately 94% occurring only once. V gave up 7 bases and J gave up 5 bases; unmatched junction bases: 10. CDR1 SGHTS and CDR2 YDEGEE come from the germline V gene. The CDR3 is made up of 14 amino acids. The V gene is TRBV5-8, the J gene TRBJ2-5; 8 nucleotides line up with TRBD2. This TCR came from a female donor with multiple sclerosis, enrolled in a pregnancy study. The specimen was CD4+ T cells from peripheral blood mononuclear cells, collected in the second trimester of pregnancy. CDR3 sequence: CASSRGGVEETQYF. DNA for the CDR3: TGTGCCAGCTCCCGGGGGGGCGTCGAGGAGACCCAGTACTTC.